This T cell receptor (beta chain) is from a study of cytomegalovirus exposure and HLA in healthy donors. Study-wide results and limits: A later analysis linked a missense DCLRE1C variant to TCR beta V- and J-gene trimming.

The germline V gene has CDR1 SGHVS and CDR2 FQNEAQ. Trimming took 5 bases from V and 6 from J; bases not matched to a gene: 10. The CDR3 is 16 residues long. Note on this clone: Antigen: not known.

Healthy bone marrow donors made up the donor group. Whereas donors were nominally healthy upon sampling, unrecorded immune exposures were probable. Amplification used 60 Vbeta primers and 13 Jbeta primers. Some clones are missing from TCRdb's copy, which holds only in-frame ones; the method was immunoSEQ multiplex PCR. The sample yields some 160,000 clones, 80% to 90% seen once. This receptor was identified in a woman aged 40 to 50 in good health and CMV-seropositive. The J gene is TRBJ2-3, the V gene TRBV7-8; 11 bases are shared with TRBD2. What was sequenced was PBMCs. The CDR3 here is CASSVPSGGMGDTQYF. In nucleotides, the CDR3 is TGTGCCAGCAGCGTCCCTAGCGGGGGGATGGGGGATACGCAGTATTTT.